This T cell receptor beta chain was profiled in a study of patients and donors after allogeneic stem cell transplantation. TCRdb processed the RT-PCR reads anew with MiXCR; each CDR3 protein has one entry. This sample has more than 850,000 distinct CDR3 sequences, with around 17% found just once. In this sample, this clonotype turned up a few times. This clonotype was sampled from a human donor who was either an allogeneic HSCT recipient or a stem cell or donor lymphocyte infusion donor (not recorded which). It is not recorded whose cells these are; they may come from a transplant donor. Sequenced material: blood, either unsorted or a sorted T cell fraction (not recorded which).

CDR3 nucleotide sequence: TGTGCCAGCAGCGAGAAACCTAGGGGGGTGACCTACGAGCAGTACTTC. It encodes CASSEKPRGVTYEQYF. The genes are TRBV7-8 and TRBJ2-7; either TRBD1 or TRBD2 may supply D (6 bases each). Germline lookup yields CDR1 SGHVS and CDR2 FQNEAQ. Trimming removed 5 bases at V and 2 bases at J, with 19 bases between. There are 16 residues in the CDR3.